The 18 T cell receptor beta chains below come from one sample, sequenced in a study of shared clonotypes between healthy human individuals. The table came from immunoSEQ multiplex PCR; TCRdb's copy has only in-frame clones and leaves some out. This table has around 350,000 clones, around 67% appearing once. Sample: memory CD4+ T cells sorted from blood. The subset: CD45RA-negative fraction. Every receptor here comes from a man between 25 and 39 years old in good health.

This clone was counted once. CDR3: CASRASGNTDTQYF. As DNA, the CDR3 is TGTGCCAGCAGGGCCTCCGGTAACACAGATACGCAGTATTTT. This chain joins TRBV6-1 and TRBJ2-3; D is ambiguous. The V gene's germline CDR1 is MNHNS and CDR2 SASEGT. Trimming took 6 bases from V and 2 from J, leaving 12 bases between them. The CDR3 covers 14 residues.

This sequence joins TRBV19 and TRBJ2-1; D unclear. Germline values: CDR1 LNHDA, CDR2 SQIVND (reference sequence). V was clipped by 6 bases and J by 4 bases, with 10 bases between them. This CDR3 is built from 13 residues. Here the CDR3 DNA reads TGTGCCAGTAGCAAGGGCAATTACAATGAGCAGTTCTTC. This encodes CASSKGNYNEQFF.

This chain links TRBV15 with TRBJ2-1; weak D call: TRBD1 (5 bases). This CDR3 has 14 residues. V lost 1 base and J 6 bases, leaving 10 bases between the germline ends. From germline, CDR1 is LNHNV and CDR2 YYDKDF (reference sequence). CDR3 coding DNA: TGTGCCACCAGCAGAGTGGCAGGGCTCAATGAGCAGTTCTTC. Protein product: CATSRVAGLNEQFF.

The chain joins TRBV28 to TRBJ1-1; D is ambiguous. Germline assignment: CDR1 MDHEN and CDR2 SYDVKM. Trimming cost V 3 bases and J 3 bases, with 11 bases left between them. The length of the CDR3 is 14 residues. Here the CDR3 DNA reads TGTGCCAGCAGTTTGGGCGGGTGGGACACTGAAGCTTTCTTT. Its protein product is CASSLGGWDTEAFF. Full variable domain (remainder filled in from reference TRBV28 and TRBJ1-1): DVKVTQSSRYLVKRTGEKVFLECVQDMDHENMFWYRQDPGLGLRLIYFSYDVKMKEKGDIPEGYSVSREKKERFSLILESASTNQTSMYLCASSLGGWDTEAFFGQGTRLTVV.

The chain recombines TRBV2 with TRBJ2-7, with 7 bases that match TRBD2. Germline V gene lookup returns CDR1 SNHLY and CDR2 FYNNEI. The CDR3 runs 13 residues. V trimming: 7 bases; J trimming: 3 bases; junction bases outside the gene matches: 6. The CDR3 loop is CASNRDYDYEQYF. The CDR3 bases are TGTGCCAGCAACCGGGACTACGACTACGAGCAGTACTTC.

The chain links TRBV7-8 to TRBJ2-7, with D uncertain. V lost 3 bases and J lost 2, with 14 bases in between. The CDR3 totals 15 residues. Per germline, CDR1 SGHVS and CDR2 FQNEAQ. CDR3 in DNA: TGTGCCAGCAGCTTTTCCTTCAGCCACGCCTACGAGCAGTACTTC. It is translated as CASSFSFSHAYEQYF.

CDR3 residues: CASSPYRGYEQYF. In DNA form, the CDR3 reads TGTGCCAGCAGCCCGTACAGGGGTTACGAGCAGTACTTC. The chain has TRBV11-2 and TRBJ2-7; the match to TRBD1 covers 7 bases. The CDR3 runs to 13 residues. The J segment lost 4 bases and the V segment lost 5 bases, leaving 5 bases of the junction unmatched. CDR1 and CDR2 from the germline V gene are SGHAT and FQNNGV.

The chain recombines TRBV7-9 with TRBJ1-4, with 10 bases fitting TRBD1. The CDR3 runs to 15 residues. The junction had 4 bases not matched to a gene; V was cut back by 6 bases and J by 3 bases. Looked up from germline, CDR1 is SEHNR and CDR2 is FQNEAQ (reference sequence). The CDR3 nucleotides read TGTGCCAGCAGAGGGGACAGGGGTCCTAATGAAAAACTGTTTTTT. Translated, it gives CASRGDRGPNEKLFF.

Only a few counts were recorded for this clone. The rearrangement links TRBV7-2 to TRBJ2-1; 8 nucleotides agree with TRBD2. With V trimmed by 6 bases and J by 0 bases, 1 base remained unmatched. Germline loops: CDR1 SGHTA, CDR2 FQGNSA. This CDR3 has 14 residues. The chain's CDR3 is CASRLAASYNEQFF. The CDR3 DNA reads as TGTGCCAGCAGACTAGCGGCCTCCTACAATGAGCAGTTCTTC. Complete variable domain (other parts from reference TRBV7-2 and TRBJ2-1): GAGVSQSPSNKVTEKGKDVELRCDPISGHTALYWYRQSLGQGLEFLIYFQGNSAPDKSGLPSDRFSAERTGGSVSTLTIQRTQQEDSAVYLCASRLAASYNEQFFGPGTRLTVL.

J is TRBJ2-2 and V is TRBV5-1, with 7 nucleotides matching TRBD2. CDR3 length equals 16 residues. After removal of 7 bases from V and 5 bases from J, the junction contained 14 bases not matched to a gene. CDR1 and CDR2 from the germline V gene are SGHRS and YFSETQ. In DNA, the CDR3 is TGCGCCAGCTGCCCCCTGGGCGGGAGTAATACCGGGGAGCTGTTTTTT. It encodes CASCPLGGSNTGELFF.

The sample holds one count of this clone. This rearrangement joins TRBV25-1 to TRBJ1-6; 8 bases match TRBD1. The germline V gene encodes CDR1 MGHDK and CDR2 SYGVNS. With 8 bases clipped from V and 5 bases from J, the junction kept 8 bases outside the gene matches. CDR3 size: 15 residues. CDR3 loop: CASRPDRGDNSPLHF. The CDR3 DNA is TGTGCCAGCCGCCCAGACAGGGGTGATAATTCACCCCTCCACTTT.

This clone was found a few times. In DNA form, the CDR3 reads TGCAGCGTTGGGGACAGGACGAGGACTGAAGCTTTCTTT. This codes for CSVGDRTRTEAFF. The V call is TRBV29-1, the J call TRBJ1-1; 8 nucleotides line up with TRBD1. In germline, CDR1 is SQVTM, CDR2 ANQGSEA. V was clipped by 4 bases and J by 5 bases; unmatched bases: 6. This CDR3 is built from 13 residues.

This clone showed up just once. CDR3: CASSLVASGTLLNEQFF. In DNA form, the CDR3 reads TGCGCCAGCAGCTTGGTCGCTAGCGGGACCCTTCTCAATGAGCAGTTCTTC. V is TRBV5-1 and J is TRBJ2-1; 9 bases map to TRBD2. With V trimmed by 0 bases and J by 6 bases, 10 bases remained unmatched. Germline CDR1 reads SGHRS; CDR2 reads YFSETQ. The CDR3 has 17 residues.

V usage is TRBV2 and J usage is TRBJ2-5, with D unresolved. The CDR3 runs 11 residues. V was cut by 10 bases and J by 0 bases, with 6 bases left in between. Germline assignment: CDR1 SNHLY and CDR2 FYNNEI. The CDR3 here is CATGNQETQYF. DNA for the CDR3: TGTGCCACCGGAAACCAAGAGACCCAGTACTTC.

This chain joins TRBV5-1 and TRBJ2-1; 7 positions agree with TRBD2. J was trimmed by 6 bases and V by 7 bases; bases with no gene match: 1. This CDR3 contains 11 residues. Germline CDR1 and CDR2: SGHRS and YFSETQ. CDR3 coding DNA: TGCGCCAGCGGGAGGGGCAATGAGCAGTTCTTC. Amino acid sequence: CASGRGNEQFF.

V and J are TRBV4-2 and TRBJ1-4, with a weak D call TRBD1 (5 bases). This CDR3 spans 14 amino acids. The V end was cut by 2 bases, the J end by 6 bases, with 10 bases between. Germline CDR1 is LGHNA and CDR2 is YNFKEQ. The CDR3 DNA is TGTGCCAGCAGCCAAACCCAAGGGGATGAAAAACTGTTTTTT. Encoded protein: CASSQTQGDEKLFF.

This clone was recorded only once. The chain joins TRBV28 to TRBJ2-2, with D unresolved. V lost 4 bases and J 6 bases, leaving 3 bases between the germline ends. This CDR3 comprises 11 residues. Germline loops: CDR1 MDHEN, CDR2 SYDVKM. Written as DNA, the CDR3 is TGTGCCAGCAGTTCTTCCGGGGAGCTGTTTTTT. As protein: CASSSSGELFF.

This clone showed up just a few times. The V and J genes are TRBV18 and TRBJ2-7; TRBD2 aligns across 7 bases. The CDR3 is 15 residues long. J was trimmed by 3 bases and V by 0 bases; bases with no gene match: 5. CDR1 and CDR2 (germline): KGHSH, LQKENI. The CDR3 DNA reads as TGTGCCAGCTCACCACCGAAACCGGGAGGCTACGAGCAGTACTTC. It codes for CASSPPKPGGYEQYF.